Sequencing of this TCR beta chain was carried out in a study of shared clonotypes between healthy human individuals. The CDR3 covers 14 residues. CDR1 SQVTM and CDR2 ANQGSEA come from the germline V gene. Losses at the gene ends were 4 bases for V and 2 bases for J; bases not matched to a gene: 5. TCRdb's copy holds only in-frame clones and misses some; the assay was immunoSEQ multiplex PCR. Among about 680,000 clones listed, about two thirds were seen once. Only Caucasian adults living in Nashville, Tennessee made up the donor group. The chain carries TRBV29-1 and TRBJ2-1; 7 positions agree with TRBD2. The source of this sequence is a woman aged 25-40 years in good health. The material sequenced was memory CD4+ T cells sorted from blood. The subset was: CD45RA-negative fraction. CDR3 coding DNA: TGCAGCGTTGTACGCGGGAGCGCCTACAATGAGCAGTTCTTC. Amino acids: CSVVRGSAYNEQFF.